These 18 T cell receptor beta chains share one sample of origin, sequenced in a study of cytomegalovirus exposure and HLA in healthy donors. The PCR had 60 Vbeta and 13 Jbeta primers. Clones were sequenced by immunoSEQ multiplex PCR, and TCRdb holds only the in-frame ones, with some missing. Of about 210,000 clones in the sample, approximately 82% were seen once. Material for sequencing was PBMCs. These receptors originate from a woman aged 45-60 years in good health and CMV-seropositive.

The V gene is TRBV28, the J gene TRBJ1-1; TRBD1 aligns across 10 bases. J was trimmed by 1 base and V by 0 bases; bases with no gene match: 5. In germline, CDR1 is MDHEN, CDR2 SYDVKM. The CDR3 covers 17 residues. For the CDR3, the DNA is TGTGCCAGCAGTTTATGGCGGTGGGACAGGGGGAACACTGAAGCTTTCTTT. Protein product: CASSLWRWDRGNTEAFF. Supplemented by reference TRBV28 and TRBJ1-1, the full variable domain reads DVKVTQSSRYLVKRTGEKVFLECVQDMDHENMFWYRQDPGLGLRLIYFSYDVKMKEKGDIPEGYSVSREKKERFSLILESASTNQTSMYLCASSLWRWDRGNTEAFFGQGTRLTVV.

This chain joins TRBV27 and TRBJ2-1, with 9 bases aligning to TRBD2. Germline V gene data show CDR1 as MNHEY and CDR2 as SMNVEV (reference sequence). The CDR3 runs 13 residues. Germline trimming cut 7 bases from V and 8 bases from J; bases unmatched to any gene: 6. The CDR3 reads CASTLGLAHEQFF. The CDR3 region has the DNA TGTGCCAGCACTCTGGGACTAGCTCATGAGCAGTTCTTC.

The CDR3 here is CASSADANYGYTF. CDR3 DNA sequence: TGTGCCAGTAGTGCGGATGCTAACTATGGCTACACCTTC. The chain employs TRBV19 and TRBJ1-2, with no clear D. Germline V gene data show CDR1 as LNHDA and CDR2 as SQIVND (reference sequence). Between the trimmed V and J ends, which lost 5 bases and 0 bases, there was a span of 7 bases. The CDR3 is made up of 13 amino acids.

This chain joins TRBV7-2 and TRBJ2-5; D is possibly TRBD1 (6 bases). V lost 7 bases and J lost 2, with 17 bases in between. Germline CDR1 and CDR2: SGHTA and FQGNSA. The CDR3 length is 15 residues. CDR3 sequence: CASTPAIDRQETQYF. The CDR3 bases are TGTGCCAGCACCCCGGCCATAGACAGGCAAGAGACCCAGTACTTC.

This chain uses TRBV6-6 with TRBJ2-7; 9 bases line up with TRBD1. Trimming took 7 bases from V and 2 from J; bases not matched to a gene: 6. The CDR3 contains 14 residues. Germline V gives CDR1 MNHNY, CDR2 SVGAGI (reference sequence). Here the CDR3 reads CASTRTGEPYEQYF. Written as DNA, the CDR3 is TGTGCCAGCACCCGGACAGGGGAACCCTACGAGCAGTACTTC.

This sequence joins TRBV5-1 and TRBJ1-2; D gene uncertain. The CDR3 is 16 amino acids. Between the trimmed V and J ends, which lost 4 bases and 4 bases, there was a span of 20 bases. Per germline, CDR1 SGHRS and CDR2 YFSETQ. In DNA form, the CDR3 reads TGCGCCAGCAGCCCGGAGAGGGAGGGTTCCACCTATGGCTACACCTTC. Amino acids: CASSPEREGSTYGYTF.

The rearrangement uses TRBV20-1 and TRBJ1-2; the match to TRBD1 covers 8 bases. V lost 3 bases to trimming and J lost 7 bases; unmatched junction nucleotides: 1. CDR3 size: 11 residues. The germline gives CDR1 DFQATT, CDR2 SNEGSKA (reference sequence). This CDR3 is CSASRGRGYTF. Written as DNA, the CDR3 is TGCAGTGCTAGCAGGGGGCGTGGCTACACCTTC.

The J gene is TRBJ1-5, the V gene TRBV19, with 10 bases aligning to TRBD1. There are 15 residues in the CDR3. The V gene's germline CDR1 is LNHDA and CDR2 SQIVND (reference sequence). V lost 8 bases, J lost 2 bases, and 6 bases stayed unmatched. DNA for the CDR3: TGTGCCAGTCAGACAGGGGGCGTTGGCAATCAGCCCCAGCATTTT. This encodes CASQTGGVGNQPQHF.

The V and J genes are TRBV2 and TRBJ1-5; 10 nucleotides line up with TRBD1. Germline lookup yields CDR1 SNHLY and CDR2 FYNNEI. This CDR3 is built from 17 residues. V dropped 4 bases and J dropped 1; count of bases not matched to a gene: 7. CDR3 in DNA: TGTGCCAGCAGTGGGGGACAGGGGATACGAAGCAATCAGCCCCAGCATTTT. Translated: CASSGGQGIRSNQPQHF. Based on the CDR3 plus reference TRBV2 and TRBJ1-5, the full variable domain is EPEVTQTPSHQVTQMGQEVILRCVPISNHLYFYWYRQILGQKVEFLVSFYNNEISEKSEIFDDQFSVERPDGSNFTLKIRSTKLEDSAMYFCASSGGQGIRSNQPQHFGDGTRLSIL.

The chain is built from TRBV6-4 and TRBJ1-4, with 7 nucleotides matching TRBD1. The CDR3 has 13 amino acids. Trimming at V came to 0 bases and at J to 15 bases, leaving 7 bases not matched to a gene. Germline loops: CDR1 MRHNA, CDR2 SNTAGT. The CDR3 spells CASSDSETGTVFF. The CDR3 DNA is TGTGCCAGCAGTGACTCCGAGACAGGGACAGTGTTTTTT.

This chain uses TRBV4-2 with TRBJ1-3; D is undetermined. The germline V gene has CDR1 LGHNA and CDR2 YNFKEQ. V was pared by 1 base and J by 0 bases, with 10 bases between. The length of the CDR3 is 16 residues. CDR3 residues: CASSQVVRGSGNTIYF. CDR3 sequence (DNA): TGTGCCAGCAGCCAAGTCGTTCGGGGCTCTGGAAACACCATATATTTT.

Only one count was recorded for this clone. The J gene is TRBJ2-1, the V gene TRBV30; TRBD1 might be the D (5 bases). Trimming took off 4 bases at V and 8 bases at J, with 9 bases between the two ends. The CDR3 is 11 amino acids. Germline assignment: CDR1 GTSNPN and CDR2 SVGIG (reference sequence). This CDR3 reads CAWNWGDEQFF. The CDR3 DNA follows: TGTGCCTGGAACTGGGGCGATGAGCAGTTCTTC. The variable domain in full, completed from reference TRBV30 and TRBJ2-1, reads SQTIHQWPATLVQPVGSPLSLECTVEGTSNPNLYWYRQAAGRGLQLLFYSVGIGQISSEVPQNLSASRPQDRQFILSSKKLLLSDSGFYLCAWNWGDEQFFGPGTRLTVL.

The rearrangement links TRBV6-6 to TRBJ1-6, with TRBD1 as a possible D gene (5 bases). The CDR3 runs 14 residues. Trimming shortened V by 6 bases and J by 1 base, and 7 bases separated the two germline ends. CDR1 MNHNY and CDR2 SVGAGI come from the germline V gene (reference sequence). The CDR3 loop is CASRGGSYNSPLHF. The CDR3 nucleotides are TGTGCCAGCAGGGGGGGATCCTATAATTCACCCCTCCACTTT.

The V gene is TRBV18, the J gene TRBJ1-4; D is perhaps TRBD1 (6 bases). Deletions cut 6 bases from V and 8 bases from J, with 10 bases between. CDR3 length equals 12 residues. Germline CDR1 is KGHSH and CDR2 is LQKENI. The CDR3 loop is CASSQGTEKLFF. As DNA, the CDR3 is TGTGCCAGCTCCCAGGGGACGGAAAAACTGTTTTTT.

The chain combines TRBV7-2 with TRBJ1-1; D not resolved. This CDR3 spans 14 amino acids. The germline gives CDR1 SGHTA, CDR2 FQGNSA. Trimming removed 4 bases from V and 3 bases from J, with 12 bases in between. CDR3 DNA: TGTGCCAGCAGCTCTTTGGGAGAGGACACTGAAGCTTTCTTT. It codes for CASSSLGEDTEAFF.

The V call is TRBV14, the J call TRBJ2-5, with D maybe TRBD1 (5 bases). From germline, CDR1 is SGHDN and CDR2 FVKESK. This CDR3 is built from 13 residues. V lost 4 bases to trimming and J lost 2 bases, with 8 bases between them. The CDR3 DNA reads TGTGCCAGCAGCCGACAGTTTCAAGAGACCCAGTACTTC. Its translation: CASSRQFQETQYF.

On this clone: An end of the junction does not agree with germline; a read error may underlie this. The V gene is TRBV7-9, the J gene TRBJ2-7; 8 nucleotides align to TRBD1. The CDR3 length is 15 residues. Germline V gene lookup returns CDR1 SEHNR and CDR2 FQNEAQ (reference sequence). CDR3 loop: CSSSSDRGASYEQYF. The CDR3 coding sequence is TGTTCCAGCAGCTCCGACAGGGGCGCTTCCTACGAGCAGTACTTC.

This clone was seen a handful of times. V gene TRBV7-8 combines with J gene TRBJ1-5; TRBD1 might be the D (6 bases). The ends were cut back, 1 base at V and 1 base at J, with 8 bases in the middle. This CDR3 is 15 amino acids long. Germline V CDR1 and CDR2: SGHVS, FQNEAQ. This chain's CDR3 is CASSLDRASNQPQHF. The CDR3 DNA reads TGTGCCAGCAGCTTAGACAGGGCGAGCAATCAGCCCCAGCATTTT.